The text below deals with one TCR beta chain. Germline V gene lookup returns CDR1 SGHKS and CDR2 YYEKEE (reference sequence). The CDR3 runs to 16 residues. The V gene lost 3 bases and the J gene lost 1 base, with 15 bases spanning the gap. Here immunoSEQ multiplex PCR was the method, and the copy in TCRdb shows in-frame clones only, minus some. This sample has about 64,000 clones, with 87% found just once. The data were obtained in a study of OX40 agonist ivuxolimab in advanced cancers. Study summary: At 0.01 to 10 mg/kg, ivuxolimab was administered intravenously to patients every 2 weeks.

The receptor's source is an adult with an advanced solid tumor such as melanoma, head and neck, liver or kidney cancer. Sequences were derived from CD4+ or CD8+ T cells sorted from blood, sampled in a trial of the OX40 agonist ivuxolimab. This chain uses TRBV5-5 with TRBJ2-3; maybe TRBD2 (5 bases). The CDR3 sequence: CASSWGASSGTDTQYF. DNA of the CDR3: TGTGCCAGCAGCTGGGGAGCATCCAGCGGCACAGATACGCAGTATTTT.